This T cell receptor (beta chain) was identified during a study of cytomegalovirus exposure and HLA in healthy donors. The overall study: A data release that came early held about 89 million unique TCRs from HLA-typed donors.

With respect to this clone: Its antigen is unidentified.

Germline V gene data show CDR1 as SGHDT and CDR2 as YYEEEE. The CDR3 consists of 14 residues. Trimming removed 2 bases from V and 6 bases from J, with 14 bases in between. PCR employed 60 Vbeta and 13 Jbeta primers. Per the study methods: A later analysis counted some 87 million unique TCR beta chains, 9.5 million to 13 million shared. Here immunoSEQ multiplex PCR was the method, and the copy in TCRdb shows in-frame clones only, minus some. V and J calls and clone size follow that table, whereas D and trimming were derived from the DNA. The data contain about 180,000 clones, around 80% of them singletons. General study results and limits: Reportedly, cytomegalovirus status was diagnosed with high sensitivity and specificity.

The chain has TRBV5-6 and TRBJ1-1; D call uncertain. This sequence originates from a boy between 2 and 10 years old in good health and CMV-seronegative. Sequencing input: PBMCs. The CDR3 nucleotides are TGTGCCAGCAGCTTCGGTCCGGCCGGGTCTGAAGCTTTCTTT. Encoded protein: CASSFGPAGSEAFF.